The clone carrying this T cell receptor beta chain was observed a few times. The sample comes from a study of T cells in Graves' hyperthyroidism and ophthalmopathy. The investigators amplified TCR beta CDR3 regions from RNA transcripts. TCR CDR3 underwent first-round RT-PCR with the HTBI primer set. TCRdb re-called the multiplex PCR reads through MiXCR, storing one row per CDR3 protein. The sample lists some 800,000 distinct CDR3 sequences; roughly 40% were seen once. Trimming left V 6 bases short and J 5 bases short, with 13 bases between. This CDR3 contains 14 residues. The rearrangement uses TRBV12-3 or TRBV12-4 and TRBJ1-4; D remains ambiguous. This clonotype originated in a man aged 18-30 years with Graves' hyperthyroidism. Material: blood. CDR3 sequence: CASRSLGANEKLFF. The CDR3, as DNA: TGTGCCAGCAGAAGTCTTGGAGCGAATGAAAAACTGTTTTTT.